The clone carrying this TCR beta chain was counted ten times or more. This sample was included in a study of identical twins. TCRdb reanalysed the 5' RACE reads using MiXCR and keeps one entry per CDR3 protein. Among about 240,000 distinct CDR3 sequences listed, over 9.5% were seen once. The CDR3 is made up of 16 amino acids. Germline V lookup: CDR1 KGHSH, CDR2 LQKENI. The V gene lost 0 bases and the J gene lost 1 base, with 12 bases spanning the gap. V and J are TRBV18 and TRBJ2-5; D uncertain. Sample: memory T cells sorted from blood. The receptor's source is a man aged 45-60 years in good health. CDR3 protein: CASSPPLQIVQETQYF. The CDR3 DNA reads as TGTGCCAGCTCACCACCGTTGCAGATAGTCCAAGAGACCCAGTACTTC.